Sequencing of this TCR beta chain was carried out in a study of shared clonotypes between healthy human individuals. CD8 cells classed as naive were CD45RO-negative and positively selected for CCR7, excluding terminally differentiated effector memory CD45RA+ cells. The protocol was immunoSEQ multiplex PCR, while the TCRdb copy is restricted to in-frame clones and leaves out a portion. The top ten clones hold roughly 0.1% of a sample with hundreds of thousands of clones, 95% to 97% of them seen once. The CDR3 runs to 19 residues. The junction had 9 bases not matched to a gene; V was cut back by 1 base and J by 0 bases. In germline, CDR1 is MGHRA, CDR2 YSYEKL.

The chain links TRBV4-1 to TRBJ2-1, with 10 bases aligning to TRBD2. Source material: naive CD8+ T cells sorted from blood. The receptor comes from a woman aged 25 to 39 in good health. DNA of the CDR3: TGCGCCAGCAGCCAAGCTCTATGGACTAGCGGCTTCTCCTACAATGAGCAGTTCTTC. It translates to CASSQALWTSGFSYNEQFF.